The sequence of this T cell receptor beta chain was determined in a study of T cell repertoires in cytomegalovirus infection. On this clonotype: The antigen remains undetermined.

TCRdb used MiXCR to reprocess the reads, holding one entry per CDR3 protein. The table includes about 570,000 distinct CDR3 sequences, 40% detected once. The V and J ends lost 3 bases and 11 bases respectively, with 17 bases between them. The CDR3 is 13 amino acids. Germline lookup yields CDR1 MNHEY and CDR2 SMNVEV (reference sequence). Sequenced here: cultured PBMCs, sampled from culture after CMV antigen stimulation. This chain joins TRBV27 and TRBJ2-7, with D unresolved. The clonotype originates from a human donor in good health (CMV status not recorded). Some clones in this sample may be carry-over from other donors' samples. The CDR3 sequence is CASSFIQPGPEYF. The CDR3 bases are TGTGCCAGCAGTTTTATACAGCCTGGACCCGAGTACTTC.